This T cell receptor beta chain was recorded in a study of blood T cell repertoires in COVID-19. Authors' processing steps: Amplification of reference gene primers provided the estimated nucleated cell counts. Profiling relied on immunoSEQ multiplex PCR, and the TCRdb table lists in-frame clones only, not all of them. V and J calls plus clone size are reproduced from that table; the DNA served to infer D and trimming. Of 110,000 to 150,000 clones listed, about 77% are singletons. The source material was peripheral blood. This clonotype was sampled from a man aged 55 to 70 with acute or convalescent COVID-19.

CDR3 in amino acids: CASSLVAGGSNEQFF. The CDR3 nucleotides read TGTGCCAGCAGCTTAGTAGCGGGAGGGAGCAATGAGCAGTTCTTC. J is TRBJ2-1 and V is TRBV11-2; 11 nucleotides match TRBD2. This CDR3 region has 15 residues. From germline, CDR1 is SGHAT and CDR2 FQNNGV. Trimming took 1 base from V and 6 from J; bases not matched to a gene: 2.